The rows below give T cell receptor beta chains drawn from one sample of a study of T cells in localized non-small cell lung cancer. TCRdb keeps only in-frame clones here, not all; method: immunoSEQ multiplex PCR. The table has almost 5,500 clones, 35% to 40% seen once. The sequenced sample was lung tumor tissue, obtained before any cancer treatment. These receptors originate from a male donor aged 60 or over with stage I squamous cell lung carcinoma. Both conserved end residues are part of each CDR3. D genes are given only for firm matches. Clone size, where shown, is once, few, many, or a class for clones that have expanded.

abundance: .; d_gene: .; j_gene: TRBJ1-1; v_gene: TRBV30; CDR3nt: TGTGCCTGGGGTAGGACAGACATGAACACTGAAGCTTTCTTT; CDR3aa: CAWGRTDMNTEAFF
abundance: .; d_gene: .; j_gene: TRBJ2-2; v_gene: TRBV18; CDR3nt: TGTGCCAGCTCACCTTACAGTAACACCGGGGAGCTGTTTTTT; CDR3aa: CASSPYSNTGELFF
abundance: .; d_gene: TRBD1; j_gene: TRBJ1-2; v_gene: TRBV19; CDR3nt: TGTGCCAGTAGTATAAAGAGAGGGGGCGTTTCGGGCTACACCTTC; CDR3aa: CASSIKRGGVSGYTF
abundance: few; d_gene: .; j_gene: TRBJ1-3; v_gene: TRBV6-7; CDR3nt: TGTGCCAGCAGTGGCCTGACAGGAAACTCTGGAAACACCATATATTTT; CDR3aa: CASSGLTGNSGNTIYF
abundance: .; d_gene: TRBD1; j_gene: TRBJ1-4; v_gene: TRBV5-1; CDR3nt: TGCGCCAGCAGCGTGCAGGGGGCAGGTGAAAAACTGTTTTTT; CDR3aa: CASSVQGAGEKLFF
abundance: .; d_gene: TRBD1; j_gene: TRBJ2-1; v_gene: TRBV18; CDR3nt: TGTGCCAGCTCACCAAAGGCCCCGGGACAGGGGGCCGACAATGAGCAGTTCTTC; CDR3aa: CASSPKAPGQGADNEQFF
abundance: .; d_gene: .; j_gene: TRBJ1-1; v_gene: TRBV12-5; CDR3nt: TGTGCTAGTGGTCCACGGACGGGATTCATGAACACTGAAGCTTTCTTT; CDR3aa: CASGPRTGFMNTEAFF
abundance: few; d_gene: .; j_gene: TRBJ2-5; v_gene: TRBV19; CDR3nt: TGTGCCAGTAGAGGACAGAACCAAGAGACCCAGTACTTC; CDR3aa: CASRGQNQETQYF
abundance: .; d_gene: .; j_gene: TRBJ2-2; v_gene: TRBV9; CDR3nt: TGTGCCAGCAGCGTAGTCAGCCCAATAAACACCGGGGAGCTGTTTTTT; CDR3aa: CASSVVSPINTGELFF
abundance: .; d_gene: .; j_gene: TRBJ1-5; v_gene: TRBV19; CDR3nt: TGTGCCAGTGCCGGGGGGAACAATCAGCCCCAGCATTTT; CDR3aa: CASAGGNNQPQHF
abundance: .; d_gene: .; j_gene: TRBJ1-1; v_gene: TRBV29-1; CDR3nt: TGCAGCGTTGACTCGGGGCTGGCGCGGAACACTGAAGCTTTCTTT; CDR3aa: CSVDSGLARNTEAFF
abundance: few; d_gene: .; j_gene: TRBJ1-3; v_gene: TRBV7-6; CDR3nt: TGTGCCAGCAGCCGACCCACAGTCTCTGGAAACACCATATATTTT; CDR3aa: CASSRPTVSGNTIYF
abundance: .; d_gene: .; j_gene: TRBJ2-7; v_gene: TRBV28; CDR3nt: TGTGCCAGCAGAAAAGGGAGTCTGCGAAACTACGAGCAGTACTTC; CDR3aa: CASRKGSLRNYEQYF
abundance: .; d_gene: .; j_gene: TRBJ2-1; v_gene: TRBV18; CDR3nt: TGTGCCAGCTCACAGGCAATGACATGGGGGCCTACCATCGGTGAGCAGTTCTTC; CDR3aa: CASSQAMTWGPTIGEQFF
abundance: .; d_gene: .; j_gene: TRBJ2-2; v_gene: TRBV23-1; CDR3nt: TGCGCCAGCAGCTTGGACGGGAACACCGGGGAGCTGTTTTTT; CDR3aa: CASSLDGNTGELFF
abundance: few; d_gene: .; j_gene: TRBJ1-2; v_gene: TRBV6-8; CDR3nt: TGTGCCAGCAGTTACTCTACCGGCTACTATGGCTACACCTTC; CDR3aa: CASSYSTGYYGYTF
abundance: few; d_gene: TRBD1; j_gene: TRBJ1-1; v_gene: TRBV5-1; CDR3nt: TGCGCCAGCAGCATTGACAGGGCCCATCGGAGCACTGAAGCTTTCTTT; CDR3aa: CASSIDRAHRSTEAFF
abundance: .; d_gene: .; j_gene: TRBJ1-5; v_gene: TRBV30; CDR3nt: TGTGCCTGGCGCCGCCCTGGCCGGGATAGCAATCAGCCCCAGCATTTT; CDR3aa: CAWRRPGRDSNQPQHF
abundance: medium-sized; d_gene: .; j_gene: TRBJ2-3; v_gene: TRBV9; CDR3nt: TGTGCCAGCAGCTTCCGCCAGTCAGATACGCAGTATTTT; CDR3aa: CASSFRQSDTQYF
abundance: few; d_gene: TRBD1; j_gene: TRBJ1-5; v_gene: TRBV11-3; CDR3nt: TGTGCCAGCAGCAGCGGGACAGGGAGAAATCAGCCCCAGCATTTT; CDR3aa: CASSSGTGRNQPQHF
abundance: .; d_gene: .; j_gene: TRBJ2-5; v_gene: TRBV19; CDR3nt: TGTGCCAGTAGTTCGGGAACAGGACAAGAGACCCAGTACTTC; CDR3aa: CASSSGTGQETQYF
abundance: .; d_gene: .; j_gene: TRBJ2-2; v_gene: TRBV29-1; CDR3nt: TGCAGCGTAATGCAGGCGGGCGCCGGGGAGCTGTTTTTT; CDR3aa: CSVMQAGAGELFF
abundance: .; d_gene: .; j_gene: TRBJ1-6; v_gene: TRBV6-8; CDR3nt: TGTGCCAGCAGAATGACAGGAACCTATAATTCACCCCTCCACTTT; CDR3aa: CASRMTGTYNSPLHF
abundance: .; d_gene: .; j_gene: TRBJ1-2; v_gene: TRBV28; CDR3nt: TGTGCCAGCAGTCAGGACGGTAACTATGGCTACACCTTC; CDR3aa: CASSQDGNYGYTF
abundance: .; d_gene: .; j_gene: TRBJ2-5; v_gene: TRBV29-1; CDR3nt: TGCAGCGTTGAAGTGGGTGGGGGTTCGGAGACCCAGTACTTC; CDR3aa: CSVEVGGGSETQYF
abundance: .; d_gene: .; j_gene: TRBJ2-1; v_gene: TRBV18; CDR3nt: TGTGCCAGCTCCGGAGGGGGCGGGTCCTACAATGAGCAGTTCTTC; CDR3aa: CASSGGGGSYNEQFF
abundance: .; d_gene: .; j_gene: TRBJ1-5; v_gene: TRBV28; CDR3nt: TGTGCCAGCAGGGTAATTCGGACAGATAGCAATCAGCCCCAGCATTTT; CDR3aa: CASRVIRTDSNQPQHF
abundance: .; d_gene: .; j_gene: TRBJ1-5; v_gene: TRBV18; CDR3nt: TGTGCCAGCTCGCTGTCCGGGGGGAATAGCAATCAGCCCCAGCATTTT; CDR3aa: CASSLSGGNSNQPQHF
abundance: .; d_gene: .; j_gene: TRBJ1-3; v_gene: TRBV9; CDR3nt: TGTGCCAGCAGCGTAGGGTGGGGGACCTCTGGAAACACCATATATTTT; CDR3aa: CASSVGWGTSGNTIYF
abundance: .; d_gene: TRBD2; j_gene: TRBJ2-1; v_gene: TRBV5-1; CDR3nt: TGCGCCAGCAGCTTTTTTAGCGGGGGGGCCTGGAATGAGCAGTTCTTC; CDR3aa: CASSFFSGGAWNEQFF
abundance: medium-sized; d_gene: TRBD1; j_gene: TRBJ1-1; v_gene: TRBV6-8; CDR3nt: TGTGCCAGCAGTTACTCGGGACAGGGTAGGACTGAAGCTTTCTTT; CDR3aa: CASSYSGQGRTEAFF
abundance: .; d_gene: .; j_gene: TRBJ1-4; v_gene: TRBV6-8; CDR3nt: TGTGCCAGCAGTTCCCAGGGCGCAACTAATGAAAAACTGTTTTTT; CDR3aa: CASSSQGATNEKLFF
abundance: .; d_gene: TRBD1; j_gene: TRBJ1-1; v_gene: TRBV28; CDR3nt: TGTGCCAGCAGTCCGGGACAGGGGGGCAACACTGAAGCTTTCTTT; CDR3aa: CASSPGQGGNTEAFF
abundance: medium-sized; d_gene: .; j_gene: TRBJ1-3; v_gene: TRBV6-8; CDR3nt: TGTGCCAGCAGTTACGGGGTTTTCTCTGGAAACACCATATATTTT; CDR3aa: CASSYGVFSGNTIYF
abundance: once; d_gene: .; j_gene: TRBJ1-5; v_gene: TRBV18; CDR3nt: TGTGCCAGCTCACCGATCGGCGGGGTTGGAGGCAATCAGCCCCAGCATTTT; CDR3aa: CASSPIGGVGGNQPQHF
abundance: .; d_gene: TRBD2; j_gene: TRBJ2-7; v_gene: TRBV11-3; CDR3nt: TGTGCCAGCAGCCTCCCGGGAGGGAGCACCTACGAGCAGTACTTC; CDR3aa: CASSLPGGSTYEQYF
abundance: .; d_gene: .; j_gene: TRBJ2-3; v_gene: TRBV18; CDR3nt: TGTGCCAGCTCACCGGAATCGGGCCGCACAGATACGCAGTATTTT; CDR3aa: CASSPESGRTDTQYF
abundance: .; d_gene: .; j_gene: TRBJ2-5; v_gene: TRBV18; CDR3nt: TGTGCCAGCTCACCACGGTTGTATTCGGGCAGGGAGCAAGGGTCCCAGTACTTC; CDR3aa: CASSPRLYSGREQGSQYF
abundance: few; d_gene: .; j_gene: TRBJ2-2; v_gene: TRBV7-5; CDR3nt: TGTGCCAGCAGCTACGGACAGGACTACACCGGGGAGCTGTTTTTT; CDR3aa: CASSYGQDYTGELFF
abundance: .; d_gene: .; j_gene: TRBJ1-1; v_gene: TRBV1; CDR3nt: TGCGCCAGCAGCCAAGATCGTCGGGCCTCGAACACTGAAGCTTTCTTT; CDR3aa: CASSQDRRASNTEAFF
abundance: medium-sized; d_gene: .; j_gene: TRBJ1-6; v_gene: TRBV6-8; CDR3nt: TGTGCCATCCGGAATGGACAAGCTAATTCACCCCTCCACTTT; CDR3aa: CAIRNGQANSPLHF
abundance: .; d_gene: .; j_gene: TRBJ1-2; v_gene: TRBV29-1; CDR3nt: TGCAGCGGCGAGGGAGGGCTGAACGACTATGGCTACACCTTC; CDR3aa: CSGEGGLNDYGYTF
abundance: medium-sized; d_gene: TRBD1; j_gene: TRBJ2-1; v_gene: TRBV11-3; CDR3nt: TGTGCCAGCAGCTTAGATCCAGACAGGGCCCGTGAGCAGTTCTTC; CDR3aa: CASSLDPDRAREQFF
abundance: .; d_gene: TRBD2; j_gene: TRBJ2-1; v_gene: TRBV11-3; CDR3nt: TGTGCCAGCAGCCCAACTGGGGGGGTCCTCAATGAGCAGTTCTTC; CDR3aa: CASSPTGGVLNEQFF
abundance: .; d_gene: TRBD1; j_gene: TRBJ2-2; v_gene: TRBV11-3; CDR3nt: TGTGCCAGCAGAAGGGGGACAGGGTCAACCGGGGAGCTGTTTTTT; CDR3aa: CASRRGTGSTGELFF
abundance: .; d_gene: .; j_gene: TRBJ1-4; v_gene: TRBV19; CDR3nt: TGTGCCAGTAGTAAACAACATACGGGACGGGGGGAAAAACTGTTTTTT; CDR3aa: CASSKQHTGRGEKLFF
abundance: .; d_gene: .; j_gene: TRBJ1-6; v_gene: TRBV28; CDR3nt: TGTGCCAGCAAGAGGTTTAATTCACCCCTCCACTTT; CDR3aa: CASKRFNSPLHF
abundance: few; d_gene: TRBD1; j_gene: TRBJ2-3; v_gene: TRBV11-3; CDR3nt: TGTGCCAGCAGCTCTGGACAGGTCACAGATACGCAGTATTTT; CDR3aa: CASSSGQVTDTQYF
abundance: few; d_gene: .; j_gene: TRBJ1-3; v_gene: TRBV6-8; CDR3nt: TGTGCCAGCAGATCCGCGGGTCCTGGAAACACCATATATTTT; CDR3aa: CASRSAGPGNTIYF
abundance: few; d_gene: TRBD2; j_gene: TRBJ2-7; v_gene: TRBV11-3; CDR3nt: TGTGCCAGCAGTCCATGGCGGGGGGGCACTTACGAGCAGTACTTC; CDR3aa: CASSPWRGGTYEQYF
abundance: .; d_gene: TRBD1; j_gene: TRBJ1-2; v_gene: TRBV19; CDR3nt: TGTGCCAGTAGTCCCGGGACAGGGTATGGCTACACCTTC; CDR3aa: CASSPGTGYGYTF